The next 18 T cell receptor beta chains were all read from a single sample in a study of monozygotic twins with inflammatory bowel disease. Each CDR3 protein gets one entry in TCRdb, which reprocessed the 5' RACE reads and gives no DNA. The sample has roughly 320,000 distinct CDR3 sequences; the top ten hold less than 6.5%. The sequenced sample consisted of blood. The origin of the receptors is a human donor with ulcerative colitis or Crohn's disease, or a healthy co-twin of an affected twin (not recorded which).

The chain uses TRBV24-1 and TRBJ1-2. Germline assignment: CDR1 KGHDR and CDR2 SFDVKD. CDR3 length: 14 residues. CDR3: CATSDSPHRYGYTF.

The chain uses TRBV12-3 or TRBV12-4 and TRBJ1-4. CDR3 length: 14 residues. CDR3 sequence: CASRERLTNEKLFF.

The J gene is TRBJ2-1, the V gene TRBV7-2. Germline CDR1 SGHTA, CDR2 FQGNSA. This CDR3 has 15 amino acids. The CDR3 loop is CASSFIPVGYNEQFF.

The CDR3 is CASIPGLAGFASYNEQFF. The gene calls are TRBV6-2 or TRBV6-3 and TRBJ2-1; the TCRdb D gene call, TRBD2, has no DNA to confirm it. The CDR3 length is 18 residues. Germline lookup yields CDR1 MNHEY and CDR2 SVGEGT.

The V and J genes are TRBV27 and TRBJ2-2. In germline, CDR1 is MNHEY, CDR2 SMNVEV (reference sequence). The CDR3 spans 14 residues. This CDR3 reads CASSPGWNAGELFF.

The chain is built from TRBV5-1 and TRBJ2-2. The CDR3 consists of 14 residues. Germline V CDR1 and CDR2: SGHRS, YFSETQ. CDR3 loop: CASLKFTYPGELFF.

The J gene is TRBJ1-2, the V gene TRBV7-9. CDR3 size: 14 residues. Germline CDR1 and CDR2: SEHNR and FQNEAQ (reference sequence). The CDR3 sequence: CASSLSGTSTGYTF.

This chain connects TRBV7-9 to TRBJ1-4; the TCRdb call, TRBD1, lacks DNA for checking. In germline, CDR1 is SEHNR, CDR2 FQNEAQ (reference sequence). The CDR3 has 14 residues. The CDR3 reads CASSPSGSGEKLFF.

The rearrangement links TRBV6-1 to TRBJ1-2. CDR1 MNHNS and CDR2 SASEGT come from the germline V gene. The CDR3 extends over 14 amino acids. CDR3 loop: CASSEGDRTWGYTF.

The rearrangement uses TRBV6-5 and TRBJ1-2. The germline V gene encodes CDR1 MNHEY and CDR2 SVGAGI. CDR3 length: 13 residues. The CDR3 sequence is CASSYGTHYGYTF.

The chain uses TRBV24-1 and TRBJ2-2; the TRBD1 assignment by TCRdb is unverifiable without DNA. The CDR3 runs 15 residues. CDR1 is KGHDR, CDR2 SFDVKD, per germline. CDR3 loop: CATRDDRTNTGELFF.

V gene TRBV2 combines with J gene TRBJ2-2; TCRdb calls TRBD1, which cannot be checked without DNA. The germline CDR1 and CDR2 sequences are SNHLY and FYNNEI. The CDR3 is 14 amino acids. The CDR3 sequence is CASRKDGGGGELFF.

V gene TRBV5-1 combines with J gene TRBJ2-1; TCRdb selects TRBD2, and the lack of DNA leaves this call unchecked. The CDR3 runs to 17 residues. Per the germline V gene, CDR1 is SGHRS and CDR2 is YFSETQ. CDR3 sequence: CASSLSLASGPLHEQFF.

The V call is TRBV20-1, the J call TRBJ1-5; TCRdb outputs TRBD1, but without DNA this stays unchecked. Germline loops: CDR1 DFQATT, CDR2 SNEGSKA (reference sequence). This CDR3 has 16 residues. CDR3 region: CSATEGGQRLNQPQHF.

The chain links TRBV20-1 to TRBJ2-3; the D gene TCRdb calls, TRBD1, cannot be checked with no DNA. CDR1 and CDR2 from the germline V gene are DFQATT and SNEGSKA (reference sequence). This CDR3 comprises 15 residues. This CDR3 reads CSARRGEPGTDTQYF.

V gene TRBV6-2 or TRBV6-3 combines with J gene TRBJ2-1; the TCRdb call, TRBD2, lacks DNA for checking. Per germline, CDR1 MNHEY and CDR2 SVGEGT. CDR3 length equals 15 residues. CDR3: CASRPGTSITYEQFF.

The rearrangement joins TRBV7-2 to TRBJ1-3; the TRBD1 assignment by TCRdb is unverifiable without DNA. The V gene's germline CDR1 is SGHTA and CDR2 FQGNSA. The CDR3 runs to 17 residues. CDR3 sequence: CASSLGAGHLTGNTIYF.

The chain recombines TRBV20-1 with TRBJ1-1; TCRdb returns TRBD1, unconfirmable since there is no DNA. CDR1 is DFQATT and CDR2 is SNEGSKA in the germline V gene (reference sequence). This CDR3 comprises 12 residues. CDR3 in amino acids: CSAGQGATEAFF.